The 22 T cell receptor beta chains below come from one sample, sequenced in a study of blood T cell repertoires in COVID-19. Data came from immunoSEQ multiplex PCR; TCRdb stores just in-frame clones and leaves some out. This table has 200,000 to 250,000 clones, 80% to 90% appearing once. The sequencing sample was made of peripheral blood. These receptors were taken from a man aged 35 to 55 with acute or convalescent COVID-19.

The chain employs TRBV5-6 and TRBJ1-1; D gene unclear. Germline loops: CDR1 SGHDT, CDR2 YYEEEE. Trimming took 1 base from V and 4 from J, leaving 11 bases between them. This CDR3 contains 14 residues. CDR3: CASSLFRVSTEAFF. CDR3 DNA: TGTGCCAGCAGCTTGTTCCGGGTGAGCACTGAAGCTTTCTTT.

The rearrangement links TRBV5-1 to TRBJ2-1; possible D gene TRBD1, 5 bases. V lost 8 bases and J lost 0, with 15 bases in between. This CDR3 comprises 15 residues. Germline loops: CDR1 SGHRS, CDR2 YFSETQ. This CDR3 reads CASSQGPGSYNEQFF. The CDR3 region has the DNA TGCGCCAGTTCCCAGGGCCCAGGCTCCTACAATGAGCAGTTCTTC. The full variable domain, completed using reference TRBV5-1 and TRBJ2-1, is KAGVTQTPRYLIKTRGQQVTLSCSPISGHRSVSWYQQTPGQGLQFLFEYFSETQRNKGNFPGRFSGRQFSNSRSEMNVSTLELGDSALYLCASSQGPGSYNEQFFGPGTRLTVL.

The chain combines TRBV10-3 with TRBJ2-7; unclear D gene. CDR1 and CDR2 (germline): ENHRY, SYGVKD. V was clipped by 5 bases and J by 3 bases, with 5 bases between them. The CDR3 sequence is 11 residues long. CDR3 nucleotide sequence: TGTGCCATCAGTTCCCACTACGAGCAGTACTTC. This encodes CAISSHYEQYF.

Remarks on this clone: This sample also contains other DNA sequences that code for the same CDR3. The CDR3 DNA reads TGTGCCACCAGCAGAGATCGGGACTCTGGAAACACCATATATTTT. Its translation: CATSRDRDSGNTIYF. The chain recombines TRBV15 with TRBJ1-3, with D hard to call. The CDR3 covers 15 residues. Trimming left V 0 bases short and J 0 bases short, with 6 bases between. Germline lookup yields CDR1 LNHNV and CDR2 YYDKDF (reference sequence).

There are a few counts of this clone. This chain connects TRBV11-1 to TRBJ1-6; D ambiguous. There are 15 residues in the CDR3. Germline V gene lookup returns CDR1 SGHAT and CDR2 FQDESV (reference sequence). Trimming removed 1 base from V and 9 bases from J, with 13 bases in between. CDR3 sequence: CASSLVRGGGSPLHF. The CDR3 nucleotides are TGTGCCAGCAGCTTAGTACGGGGAGGAGGTTCACCCCTCCACTTT.

CDR3 residues: CASSWGLSGTGELFF. The CDR3, as DNA: TGTGCCAGCAGCTGGGGACTAAGTGGCACCGGGGAGCTGTTTTTT. V usage is TRBV7-6 and J usage is TRBJ2-2; 7 bases align to TRBD2. The CDR3 sequence is 15 residues long. Unmatched junction bases numbered 6, after V lost 4 bases and J lost 4 bases. The germline V gene has CDR1 SGHVS and CDR2 FNYEAQ.

The chain is built from TRBV7-8 and TRBJ1-1; D is undetermined. The V gene's germline CDR1 is SGHVS and CDR2 FQNEAQ. The CDR3 sequence is 15 residues long. V lost 2 bases and J 1 base, leaving 11 bases between the germline ends. As DNA, the CDR3 is TGTGCCAGCAGCTTATACGAGTTTTCGAACACTGAAGCTTTCTTT. Residues: CASSLYEFSNTEAFF.

V usage is TRBV5-1 and J usage is TRBJ1-2, with 9 nucleotides matching TRBD1. The CDR3 length is 15 residues. The V and J ends lost 3 bases and 4 bases, in that order; junction bases with no gene match: 7. CDR1 SGHRS and CDR2 YFSETQ come from the germline V gene. The CDR3 nucleotides are TGCGCCAGCAGCTCCGGGGGACAGGGAGGCTATGGCTACACCTTC. Translated, it gives CASSSGGQGGYGYTF.

The rearrangement links TRBV5-1 to TRBJ1-2, with 7 bases lining up with TRBD1. Germline V CDR1 and CDR2: SGHRS, YFSETQ. J lost 4 bases, V lost 4 bases, and 10 bases had no gene match. The CDR3 loop spans 15 amino acids. CDR3 region: CASSPGQGVGYGYTF. The CDR3 DNA sequence: TGCGCCAGCAGCCCCGGGCAGGGGGTGGGCTATGGCTACACCTTC. Looking up the rest from reference TRBV5-1 and TRBJ1-2 gives the full variable domain: KAGVTQTPRYLIKTRGQQVTLSCSPISGHRSVSWYQQTPGQGLQFLFEYFSETQRNKGNFPGRFSGRQFSNSRSEMNVSTLELGDSALYLCASSPGQGVGYGYTFGSGTRLTVV.

The chain is built from TRBV7-6 and TRBJ2-5; 9 bases align to TRBD1. This CDR3 spans 15 amino acids. Trimming took 1 base from V and 5 from J; bases not matched to a gene: 5. Looked up from germline, CDR1 is SGHVS and CDR2 is FNYEAQ. CDR3 DNA sequence: TGTGCCAGCAGCTTAGACACAGGGGGCATCGAGACCCAGTACTTC. This gives the protein CASSLDTGGIETQYF.

The CDR3 sequence is CAVWTTGGVDGYTF. As DNA, the CDR3 is TGTGCCGTCTGGACGACAGGGGGGGTAGATGGCTACACCTTC. The rearrangement uses TRBV6-5 and TRBJ1-2; 9 nucleotides agree with TRBD1. This CDR3 contains 14 residues. The germline CDR1 and CDR2 sequences are MNHEY and SVGAGI. The J segment lost 6 bases and the V segment lost 11 bases, leaving 13 bases of the junction unmatched.

This clone showed up just a few times. This chain links TRBV5-6 with TRBJ2-7, with 11 bases lining up with TRBD1. The CDR3 extends over 16 amino acids. V was clipped by 6 bases and J by 3 bases; unmatched bases: 11. Looked up from germline, CDR1 is SGHDT and CDR2 is YYEEEE. This chain's CDR3 is CASNPSRTGGFYEQYF. The CDR3 region has the DNA TGTGCCAGCAACCCGAGTCGGACAGGGGGCTTCTACGAGCAGTACTTC.

The chain carries TRBV7-2 and TRBJ2-7, with 13 positions matching TRBD2. V was clipped by 3 bases and J by 3 bases; unmatched bases: 8. CDR1 SGHTA and CDR2 FQGNSA come from the germline V gene. The CDR3 is 17 residues long. The CDR3 nucleotides read TGTGCCAGCAGCTTCCGGACTAGCGGGGGACTTTACTACGAGCAGTACTTC. This translates into CASSFRTSGGLYYEQYF.

This rearrangement joins TRBV9 to TRBJ1-2, with TRBD1 matching 8 bases. The length of the CDR3 is 15 residues. V trimming: 2 bases; J trimming: 7 bases; junction bases outside the gene matches: 10. Germline V gives CDR1 SGDLS, CDR2 YYNGEE. DNA for the CDR3: TGTGCCAGCAGCGTCAGGACAGGGAGCCGCTCTGGCTACACCTTC. Its protein product is CASSVRTGSRSGYTF.

This sequence joins TRBV18 and TRBJ2-2; D is unclear. V lost 2 bases to trimming and J lost 7 bases, with 11 bases between them. The germline gives CDR1 KGHSH, CDR2 LQKENI. There are 14 residues in the CDR3. The CDR3 spells CASSPVRERGELFF. The CDR3 coding sequence is TGTGCCAGCTCACCAGTCCGAGAACGCGGGGAGCTGTTTTTT. The whole variable domain, remainder taken from reference TRBV18 and TRBJ2-2, is NAGVMQNPRHLVRRRGQEARLRCSPMKGHSHVYWYRQLPEEGLKFMVYLQKENIIDESGMPKERFSAEFPKEGPSILRIQQVVRGDSAAYFCASSPVRERGELFFGEGSRLTVL.

The genes are TRBV29-1 and TRBJ2-5; TRBD2 agrees at 7 bases. This CDR3 is built from 15 residues. J lost 5 bases, V lost 4 bases, and 13 bases had no gene match. Germline loops: CDR1 SQVTM, CDR2 ANQGSEA. The CDR3 sequence is CSVGGLGTRGETQYF. The CDR3 region has the DNA TGCAGCGTTGGCGGCCTAGGAACGCGGGGGGAGACCCAGTACTTC.

This sequence joins TRBV24-1 and TRBJ2-7; TRBD1 is a possible D gene (5 bases). Germline CDR1 and CDR2: KGHDR and SFDVKD. The CDR3 is 13 amino acids. V was shortened by 0 bases and J by 6 bases, with 8 bases between the two germline ends. The CDR3 DNA follows: TGTGCCACCAGTGATTTGGTAGGGGTCGAGCAGTACTTC. Translated: CATSDLVGVEQYF.

The gene calls are TRBV4-1 and TRBJ2-3, with 9 bases matching TRBD1. The V gene's germline CDR1 is MGHRA and CDR2 YSYEKL. The CDR3 is 17 residues long. After removal of 1 base from V and 4 bases from J, the junction contained 9 bases not matched to a gene. CDR3 amino acids: CASSQVGTGGASDTQYF. CDR3 in DNA: TGCGCCAGCAGCCAAGTTGGAACAGGGGGCGCATCAGATACGCAGTATTTT.

CDR3 sequence: CASSRTGRLTDTQYF. Here the CDR3 DNA reads TGTGCCAGCAGCCGGACAGGGCGCCTCACAGATACGCAGTATTTT. This rearrangement joins TRBV7-3 to TRBJ2-3, with 8 bases that match TRBD1. Per germline, CDR1 SGHTA and CDR2 FQGTGA. Germline trimming cut 5 bases from V and 2 bases from J; bases unmatched to any gene: 6. The CDR3 runs to 15 residues.

In DNA, the CDR3 is TGTGCCAGCAGCTTGTCACCTGGACTCAGGCTGTTCTTC. This gives the protein CASSLSPGLRLFF. The chain employs TRBV5-4 and TRBJ2-1, with D maybe TRBD2 (5 bases). The CDR3 is 13 residues long. Trimming removed 1 base at V and 15 bases at J, with 17 bases between. Germline CDR1 reads SGHNT; CDR2 reads YYREEE (reference sequence). Supplemented by reference TRBV5-4 and TRBJ2-1, the full variable domain reads ETGVTQSPTHLIKTRGQQVTLRCSSQSGHNTVSWYQQALGQGPQFIFQYYREEENGRGNFPPRFSGLQFPNYSSELNVNALELDDSALYLCASSLSPGLRLFFGPGTRLTVL.

This clone has a single count. This rearrangement joins TRBV20-1 to TRBJ1-1; perhaps TRBD1 as D (6 bases). V was pared by 3 bases and J by 5 bases, with 13 bases between. Germline V lookup: CDR1 DFQATT, CDR2 SNEGSKA (reference sequence). This CDR3 has 13 amino acids. This chain's CDR3 is CSASSGGLTEAFF. The CDR3 DNA follows: TGCAGTGCTAGTTCGGGGGGCCTGACTGAAGCTTTCTTT.

A single count supports this clone. The CDR3 region has the DNA TGTGCCAGCAGTTTGAGCGGACTCTTATACGAGCAGTACTTC. The encoded protein is CASSLSGLLYEQYF. The chain carries TRBV28 and TRBJ2-7; weak D call: TRBD2 (5 bases). CDR1 is MDHEN, CDR2 SYDVKM, per germline. This CDR3 spans 14 amino acids. Deletions cut 3 bases from V and 4 bases from J, with 13 bases between.